Each of the 21 T cell receptor beta chains below was sequenced from the same sample in a study of Ad26.COV2.S vaccination and SARS-CoV-2 variants (dated by TCRdb to 2020 to 2022). The treatment or condition label, as the study defines it: 15 to 20 received Ad26.COV2.S at low or high dose, single or two shots; a few received placebo; per-sample allocation not given. Repertoires of vaccine and placebo recipients were sequenced from samples taken on day 63 after the first injection. To prepare the library, the immunoSEQ multiplex PCR assay was applied. TCRdb holds this immuneACCESS table with in-frame rearrangements only. Some clones are missing; in checked studies, unresolved V genes explain under half, and the rest has no known cause. The sample includes 440,000 or so clones, with roughly 91% observed a single time. Jointly, the top ten make up approximately 4.3% of the sample. The sample was peripheral blood, taken in a trial of Ad26.COV2.S vaccine versus placebo. The receptors were gathered from a person between 18 and 65 years old who received the Ad26.COV2.S COVID-19 vaccine or a placebo.

The CDR3, as DNA: TGTGCCAGCAGTACTAGGGACAGGGCTGACGGCGAGCAGTACTTC. This sequence encodes CASSTRDRADGEQYF. The chain employs TRBV2 and TRBJ2-7; TRBD1 aligns across 9 bases. With 5 bases clipped from V and 6 bases from J, the junction kept 11 bases outside the gene matches. The CDR3 runs to 15 residues. The V gene's germline CDR1 is SNHLY and CDR2 FYNNEI. Combining the CDR3 with reference TRBV2 and TRBJ2-7 gives the whole variable domain EPEVTQTPSHQVTQMGQEVILRCVPISNHLYFYWYRQILGQKVEFLVSFYNNEISEKSEIFDDQFSVERPDGSNFTLKIRSTKLEDSAMYFCASSTRDRADGEQYFGPGTRLTVT.

The chain employs TRBV19 and TRBJ1-5, with D tentatively TRBD1 (6 bases). Trimming took 5 bases from V and 3 from J, leaving 11 bases between them. The CDR3 runs 14 residues. Germline CDR1 LNHDA, CDR2 SQIVND (reference sequence). CDR3 nucleotide sequence: TGTGCCAGTAGTCCCTGGGACAACAATCAGCCCCAGCATTTT. Its protein product is CASSPWDNNQPQHF.

V is TRBV9 and J is TRBJ2-5, with D tentatively TRBD2 (5 bases). This CDR3 is 13 amino acids long. Germline V gene lookup returns CDR1 SGDLS and CDR2 YYNGEE. V dropped 1 base and J dropped 1 base, with 5 bases sitting between them. This chain's CDR3 is CASSVSGQETQYF. CDR3 nucleotide sequence: TGTGCCAGCAGCGTAAGCGGCCAAGAGACCCAGTACTTC.

The chain carries TRBV19 and TRBJ2-3; 10 bases map to TRBD2. V gave up 7 bases and J gave up 8 bases; unmatched junction bases: 12. This CDR3 has 15 residues. Per the germline V gene, CDR1 is LNHDA and CDR2 is SQIVND (reference sequence). In DNA form, the CDR3 reads TGTGCCAGTAATCCAGCGGGAGGGTTCATGGGTACGCAGTATTTT. Its translation: CASNPAGGFMGTQYF.

About this clone: Sequence at one end of the junction differs from germline and may be a read error. The chain is built from TRBV18 and TRBJ2-5; 10 bases line up with TRBD2. This CDR3 spans 13 amino acids. Germline values: CDR1 KGHSH, CDR2 LQKENI. The CDR3 region has the DNA TGTTCCAGCTCACCTAGCGGGAGAGGGTCCCAGTACTTC. Translation: CSSSPSGRGSQYF.

V gene TRBV7-9 combines with J gene TRBJ2-1; 7 bases are a match to TRBD2. Germline V gives CDR1 SEHNR, CDR2 FQNEAQ (reference sequence). V lost 5 bases, J lost 8 bases, and 12 bases stayed unmatched. The CDR3 totals 15 residues. The CDR3 sequence: CASSPRLAGLHEQFF. The DNA for the CDR3 is TGTGCCAGCAGCCCCCGACTAGCAGGGCTCCATGAGCAGTTCTTC.

The gene calls are TRBV11-2 and TRBJ2-7; 10 nucleotides line up with TRBD2. Germline trimming cut 3 bases from V and 2 bases from J; bases unmatched to any gene: 7. This CDR3 region has 16 residues. Germline V gene data show CDR1 as SGHAT and CDR2 as FQNNGV. This chain's CDR3 is CASSFLHSGRPYEQYF. CDR3 sequence (DNA): TGTGCCAGCAGCTTTCTCCATAGCGGGAGGCCCTACGAGCAGTACTTC. The whole variable domain, filled in from reference TRBV11-2 and TRBJ2-7, reads EAGVAQSPRYKIIEKRQSVAFWCNPISGHATLYWYQQILGQGPKLLIQFQNNGVVDDSQLPKDRFSAERLKGVDSTLKIQPAKLEDSAVYLCASSFLHSGRPYEQYFGPGTRLTVT.

A few counts support this clone. Here the CDR3 reads CASSIGAVTPVSNQPQHF. CDR3 nucleotides: TGTGCCAGTAGTATCGGTGCTGTCACCCCAGTTAGCAATCAGCCCCAGCATTTT. The rearrangement uses TRBV19 and TRBJ1-5; D is unclear. Looked up from germline, CDR1 is LNHDA and CDR2 is SQIVND (reference sequence). The CDR3 covers 18 residues. Trimming cost V 3 bases and J 0 bases, with 18 bases left between them.

A few counts support this clone. This chain connects TRBV5-1 to TRBJ2-2; 11 bases fit TRBD2. Trimming took 0 bases from V and 6 from J; bases not matched to a gene: 1. The germline gives CDR1 SGHRS, CDR2 YFSETQ. The CDR3 contains 15 residues. The CDR3 DNA reads TGCGCCAGCAGCTTGGGACTAGCGGGATCCGGGGAGCTGTTTTTT. Translation: CASSLGLAGSGELFF.

Ten or more counts support this clone. V usage is TRBV6-5 and J usage is TRBJ2-7; tentatively, D is TRBD2 (6 bases). The CDR3 has 15 amino acids. Trimming cost V 8 bases and J 2 bases, with 19 bases left between them. In germline, CDR1 is MNHEY, CDR2 SVGAGI. The CDR3 sequence is CASEPTIAEAYEQYF. The CDR3 region has the DNA TGTGCCAGCGAACCGACTATAGCGGAGGCCTACGAGCAGTACTTC.

The chain employs TRBV9 and TRBJ2-2; D ambiguous. The CDR3 has 15 residues. V shed 4 bases and J shed 6 bases, with 16 bases lying between them. From germline, CDR1 is SGDLS and CDR2 YYNGEE. This chain's CDR3 is CASSLTTQTSGELFF. CDR3 sequence (DNA): TGTGCCAGCAGCCTTACTACCCAAACCTCCGGGGAGCTGTTTTTT.

This clone has more than one count but fewer than ten. The V call is TRBV6-1, the J call TRBJ1-5; 8 bases are a match to TRBD1. Germline CDR1 and CDR2: MNHNS and SASEGT. Unmatched junction bases numbered 2, after V lost 3 bases and J lost 7 bases. The CDR3 contains 13 residues. The CDR3 spells CASSETGVQPQHF. The CDR3 nucleotides read TGTGCCAGCAGTGAGACAGGGGTACAGCCCCAGCATTTT.

This chain uses TRBV4-2 with TRBJ1-2; no definite D call. V lost 4 bases, J lost 7 bases, and 16 bases lay in between. The CDR3 runs 14 residues. The germline V gene encodes CDR1 LGHNA and CDR2 YNFKEQ. CDR3 region: CASSRSTGEGGYTF. The DNA for the CDR3 is TGTGCCAGCAGCCGGAGCACTGGGGAAGGTGGCTACACCTTC.

This clone was observed a single time. The V call is TRBV20-1, the J call TRBJ2-5; D uncertain. Trimming removed 6 bases from V and 6 bases from J, with 11 bases in between. Germline V gene data show CDR1 as DFQATT and CDR2 as SNEGSKA (reference sequence). The CDR3 runs 11 residues. CDR3 bases: TGCAGTGCGGGATGGGCAAAGACCCAGTACTTC. Its translation: CSAGWAKTQYF.

The chain links TRBV6-5 to TRBJ1-1; the match to TRBD1 covers 9 bases. V dropped 7 bases and J dropped 3; count of bases not matched to a gene: 9. Looked up from germline, CDR1 is MNHEY and CDR2 is SVGAGI. CDR3 length: 15 amino acids. The CDR3 region is CASTRDREGDTEAFF. DNA for the CDR3: TGTGCCAGCACCAGGGACAGGGAGGGGGACACTGAAGCTTTCTTT.

V gene TRBV9 combines with J gene TRBJ2-7; 8 bases agree with TRBD2. Germline-derived CDR1 and CDR2 are SGDLS and YYNGEE. The CDR3 spans 15 residues. With V trimmed by 3 bases and J by 1 base, 6 bases remained unmatched. Here the CDR3 DNA reads TGTGCCAGCAGCGCAGGGACTAGTCCTTCCTACGAGCAGTACTTC. Translating gives CASSAGTSPSYEQYF.

This rearrangement joins TRBV19 to TRBJ2-1; 11 bases are a match to TRBD2. Germline V lookup: CDR1 LNHDA, CDR2 SQIVND (reference sequence). The junction had 5 bases not matched to a gene; V was cut back by 4 bases and J by 6 bases. This CDR3 region has 15 residues. CDR3 in DNA: TGTGCCAGTAGTACTCTAGCGGGAGGAGGCAATGAGCAGTTCTTC. It encodes CASSTLAGGGNEQFF.

The genes are TRBV9 and TRBJ2-1; the match to TRBD2 covers 10 bases. Per germline, CDR1 SGDLS and CDR2 YYNGEE. This CDR3 region has 20 residues. Losses at the gene ends were 2 bases for V and 0 bases for J; bases not matched to a gene: 14. The CDR3 DNA sequence: TGTGCCAGCAGCGTCCTTGGGGGGCGCGCTAGCGGGAGCTCCTACAATGAGCAGTTCTTC. Translated, it gives CASSVLGGRASGSSYNEQFF.

The V gene is TRBV7-3, the J gene TRBJ1-2; the D gene is possibly TRBD1 (6 bases). CDR1 and CDR2 from the germline V gene are SGHTA and FQGTGA. Trimming left V 5 bases short and J 3 bases short, with 13 bases between. CDR3 length: 14 residues. This CDR3 reads CASSPTGDYYGYTF. CDR3 nucleotide sequence: TGTGCCAGCAGCCCGACAGGTGACTACTATGGCTACACCTTC.

V and J are TRBV11-1 and TRBJ2-5, with D tentatively TRBD1 or TRBD2 (6 bases each). The CDR3 loop spans 14 amino acids. V was clipped by 1 base and J by 7 bases, with 13 bases between them. The germline V gene encodes CDR1 SGHAT and CDR2 FQDESV (reference sequence). The CDR3 DNA follows: TGTGCCAGCAGCTTAGTGTCGGGGGCCGTGACCCAGTACTTC. Translating gives CASSLVSGAVTQYF. Together with reference TRBV11-1 and TRBJ2-5, the CDR3 gives the full variable domain: EAEVAQSPRYKITEKSQAVAFWCDPISGHATLYWYRQILGQGPELLVQFQDESVVDDSQLPKDRFSAERLKGVDSTLKIQPAELGDSAMYLCASSLVSGAVTQYFGPGTRLLVL.

V and J are TRBV7-8 and TRBJ2-5; D possibly corresponds to TRBD2 (5 bases). Trimming cost V 1 base and J 2 bases, with 17 bases left between them. The germline V gene has CDR1 SGHVS and CDR2 FQNEAQ. CDR3 length: 17 residues. CDR3 bases: TGTGCCAGCAGCTTAGGGATATCCGGGATTGGACAAGAGACCCAGTACTTC. This sequence encodes CASSLGISGIGQETQYF.